The 30 T cell receptor beta chains in this list originate from one sample, sequenced in a study of CD8 T cells in acute hepatitis C reinfection. Time point denoted: naive CD8 control sorted from an acute-time-point sample. Using immunoSEQ multiplex PCR, the repertoire was profiled, and TCRdb retains in-frame clones only, with some absent. The sample has approximately 39,000 clones, approximately 87% seen once. Sequencing used naive CD8+ T cells from PBMCs. Every receptor here comes from a man aged 30-40 years with chronic hepatitis C.

This rearrangement joins TRBV19 to TRBJ2-1, with TRBD2 matching 7 bases. The trim removed 3 bases at V and 7 bases at J, leaving 9 bases unmatched. CDR1 and CDR2 (germline): LNHDA, SQIVND (reference sequence). The CDR3 spans 15 residues. The CDR3, as DNA: TGTGCCAGTAGTATTTTCCCTCCGGGAGGTAATGAGCAGTTCTTC. Protein: CASSIFPPGGNEQFF.

The chain recombines TRBV7-9 with TRBJ1-2, with no clear D. Germline V gene lookup returns CDR1 SEHNR and CDR2 FQNEAQ (reference sequence). The CDR3 consists of 13 residues. Trimming left V 4 bases short and J 4 bases short, with 10 bases between. This CDR3 is CASSSSDFYGYTF. The CDR3 nucleotides are TGTGCCAGCAGCTCTTCGGACTTCTATGGCTACACCTTC.

The chain recombines TRBV4-1 with TRBJ2-1; D is uncertain. The V gene's germline CDR1 is MGHRA and CDR2 YSYEKL. Trimming stripped 0 bases from V and 8 bases from J, with 8 bases between. CDR3 length: 13 residues. CDR3 protein: CASSQEGVDEQFF. In nucleotides, the CDR3 is TGCGCCAGCAGCCAAGAAGGCGTCGATGAGCAGTTCTTC.

This chain connects TRBV6-1 to TRBJ1-4; no clear D. Trimming pared 3 bases from V and 5 bases from J, leaving 13 bases between. The CDR3 is 15 residues long. Looked up from germline, CDR1 is MNHNS and CDR2 is SASEGT. Here the CDR3 DNA reads TGTGCCAGCAGTGATCGGCAGGCCTCAAATGAAAAACTGTTTTTT. Protein product: CASSDRQASNEKLFF.

This clone showed up just once. The CDR3 bases are TGTGCCAGCAGTTTAAGTCCTCTAATCTACGAGCAGTACTTC. It codes for CASSLSPLIYEQYF. This rearrangement joins TRBV28 to TRBJ2-7; D gene unclear. The CDR3 totals 14 residues. Deletions cut 2 bases from V and 3 bases from J, with 11 bases between. Looked up from germline, CDR1 is MDHEN and CDR2 is SYDVKM. Based on the CDR3 plus reference TRBV28 and TRBJ2-7, the full variable domain is DVKVTQSSRYLVKRTGEKVFLECVQDMDHENMFWYRQDPGLGLRLIYFSYDVKMKEKGDIPEGYSVSREKKERFSLILESASTNQTSMYLCASSLSPLIYEQYFGPGTRLTVT.

Worth noting for this clone: The junction and the germline gene differ at one end; a read error may be behind it. The CDR3 coding sequence is TGTGCCAGCAGCTCTAGGGGACTCCAAGAGGCCCAGTACTTC. It specifies CASSSRGLQEAQYF. The V gene is TRBV13, the J gene TRBJ2-5, with D perhaps matching TRBD2 (6 bases). The V gene's germline CDR1 is PRHDT and CDR2 FYEKMQ (reference sequence). The CDR3 length is 14 residues.

The V call is TRBV27, the J call TRBJ1-1, with D hard to call. Germline CDR1 reads MNHEY; CDR2 reads SMNVEV (reference sequence). V lost 6 bases to trimming and J lost 1 base, with 9 bases between them. This CDR3 spans 13 amino acids. CDR3 sequence: CASRIWQNTEAFF. The CDR3 nucleotides read TGTGCCAGCAGAATATGGCAGAACACTGAAGCTTTCTTT.

V and J are TRBV7-9 and TRBJ2-1, with 8 nucleotides matching TRBD2. Trimming took 3 bases from V and 15 from J; bases not matched to a gene: 7. Germline CDR1 and CDR2: SEHNR and FQNEAQ (reference sequence). The CDR3 has 12 residues. This CDR3 reads CASSLMGLELFF. CDR3 nucleotides: TGTGCCAGCAGCTTGATGGGACTAGAGTTGTTCTTC.

In nucleotides, the CDR3 is TGTGCCATCAGTGAGTCAGGGAATGAGCAGTTCTTC. The encoded protein is CAISESGNEQFF. The chain uses TRBV10-3 and TRBJ2-1; D remains unclear. With 0 bases removed from V and 7 bases from J, the gap between germline ends came to 4 bases. Germline loops: CDR1 ENHRY, CDR2 SYGVKD. The CDR3 length is 12 residues.

This rearrangement joins TRBV9 to TRBJ2-7, with 7 bases lining up with TRBD2. Germline lookup yields CDR1 SGDLS and CDR2 YYNGEE. V was clipped by 0 bases and J by 0 bases; unmatched bases: 6. The CDR3 sequence is 16 residues long. Here the CDR3 reads CASSVEGGSRSYEQYF. The CDR3 DNA is TGTGCCAGCAGCGTAGAAGGCGGGAGCCGCTCCTACGAGCAGTACTTC.

The rearrangement links TRBV11-2 to TRBJ2-7; TRBD2 agrees at 8 bases. CDR1 and CDR2 from the germline V gene are SGHAT and FQNNGV. This CDR3 has 13 residues. Unmatched junction bases numbered 5, after V lost 4 bases and J lost 6 bases. CDR3 in amino acids: CASSSSGSPEQYF. DNA of the CDR3: TGTGCCAGCAGCTCAAGCGGGAGCCCCGAGCAGTACTTC.

The CDR3 sequence: CATSWTSYSYEQYF. The DNA of the CDR3 is TGTGCCACCAGTTGGACCTCCTATTCCTACGAGCAGTACTTC. The rearrangement links TRBV15 to TRBJ2-7, with D unclear. The V and J ends lost 6 bases and 1 base respectively, with 13 bases between them. The CDR3 contains 14 residues. CDR1 and CDR2 from the germline V gene are LNHNV and YYDKDF (reference sequence).

This chain connects TRBV25-1 to TRBJ1-1; D remains unclear. The germline V gene encodes CDR1 MGHDK and CDR2 SYGVNS. This CDR3 comprises 15 residues. V was pared by 1 base and J by 5 bases, with 14 bases between. CDR3: CASSELDHSWTEAFF. CDR3 DNA: TGTGCCAGCAGTGAATTGGACCATTCGTGGACTGAAGCTTTCTTT.

The chain is built from TRBV27 and TRBJ1-4, with a tentative D call TRBD1 (6 bases). The CDR3 totals 15 residues. Trimming stripped 6 bases from V and 4 bases from J, with 15 bases between. Germline-derived CDR1 and CDR2 are MNHEY and SMNVEV (reference sequence). The CDR3 DNA is TGTGCCAGCAGCCCGGGACAAACCCTTAATGAAAAACTGTTTTTT. It yields the protein CASSPGQTLNEKLFF.

This clone came up once. The genes are TRBV7-9 and TRBJ1-1, with 8 bases identical to TRBD1. Trimming took 5 bases from V and 6 from J; bases not matched to a gene: 8. The germline gives CDR1 SEHNR, CDR2 FQNEAQ (reference sequence). This CDR3 region has 14 residues. This CDR3 reads CASSPDRGMPEAFF. CDR3 coding DNA: TGTGCCAGCAGCCCAGACAGGGGAATGCCTGAAGCTTTCTTT.

The chain couples TRBV6-5 to TRBJ2-1; D possibly corresponds to TRBD2 (6 bases). Germline V CDR1 and CDR2: MNHEY, SVGAGI. V lost 0 bases and J 5 bases, leaving 8 bases between the germline ends. This CDR3 region has 14 residues. CDR3 amino acids: CASSYSGGNNEQFF. The CDR3 region has the DNA TGTGCCAGCAGTTACTCGGGGGGAAACAATGAGCAGTTCTTC.

This clone showed up just a few times. The gene calls are TRBV4-3 and TRBJ2-4, with 8 bases fitting TRBD1. Germline V lookup: CDR1 LGHNA, CDR2 YSLEER. V shed 0 bases, J shed 7 bases, and the junction held 5 bases outside the gene matches. CDR3 length: 15 residues. CDR3 region: CASSQDGQGLNIQYF. Written as DNA, the CDR3 is TGCGCCAGCAGCCAAGATGGACAGGGTCTGAACATTCAGTACTTC.

The rearrangement joins TRBV6-5 to TRBJ2-7; 11 nucleotides line up with TRBD2. CDR1 MNHEY and CDR2 SVGAGI come from the germline V gene. V gave up 7 bases and J gave up 3 bases; unmatched junction bases: 8. The CDR3 consists of 15 residues. The CDR3 region is CASIKTSGEYYEQYF. The CDR3 DNA reads TGTGCCAGCATCAAGACTAGCGGGGAGTACTACGAGCAGTACTTC.

V gene TRBV4-1 combines with J gene TRBJ2-7; unclear D gene. This CDR3 comprises 13 residues. Trimming removed 0 bases at V and 2 bases at J, with 5 bases between. Germline V gene lookup returns CDR1 MGHRA and CDR2 YSYEKL. DNA of the CDR3: TGCGCCAGCAGCCAAGATCAGCCCTACGAGCAGTACTTC. Translated: CASSQDQPYEQYF.

V is TRBV13 and J is TRBJ2-2; weak D call: TRBD1 (6 bases). Germline assignment: CDR1 PRHDT and CDR2 FYEKMQ (reference sequence). The CDR3 contains 15 residues. V was shortened by 4 bases and J by 4 bases, with 13 bases between the two germline ends. CDR3 DNA sequence: TGTGCCAGCAGCTCCGGCAGGGGTGTCACCGGGGAGCTGTTTTTT. Amino acids: CASSSGRGVTGELFF. Using reference TRBV13 and TRBJ2-2 for the parts outside the CDR3, the full variable domain is AAGVIQSPRHLIKEKRETATLKCYPIPRHDTVYWYQQGPGQDPQFLISFYEKMQSDKGSIPDRFSAQQFSDYHSELNMSSLELGDSALYFCASSSGRGVTGELFFGEGSRLTVL.

The chain has TRBV7-6 and TRBJ2-7, with D maybe TRBD1 (5 bases). V lost 0 bases, J lost 5 bases, and 11 bases lay in between. This CDR3 is built from 14 residues. Germline CDR1 reads SGHVS; CDR2 reads FNYEAQ. The CDR3 protein is CASSLAQGTDEQYF. The DNA of the CDR3 is TGTGCCAGCAGCTTAGCGCAGGGAACGGACGAGCAGTACTTC.

The chain is built from TRBV30 and TRBJ2-1; D remains unclear. Germline V lookup: CDR1 GTSNPN, CDR2 SVGIG (reference sequence). This CDR3 is built from 12 residues. The V end lost 4 bases, the J end lost 12 bases, and 16 bases lay between the germline ends. This chain's CDR3 is CAWNYKAWGQFF. As DNA, the CDR3 is TGTGCCTGGAACTACAAGGCTTGGGGGCAGTTCTTC.

This clone was detected only a few times. V usage is TRBV7-6 and J usage is TRBJ1-2; D is unclear. The germline V gene encodes CDR1 SGHVS and CDR2 FNYEAQ. Trimming removed 5 bases at V and 4 bases at J, with 17 bases between. CDR3 length: 15 amino acids. The CDR3 loop reads CASSPFIPPSYGYTF. CDR3 DNA: TGTGCCAGCAGCCCTTTTATCCCCCCGAGCTATGGCTACACCTTC. The whole variable domain, filled in from reference TRBV7-6 and TRBJ1-2, reads GAGVSQSPRYKVTKRGQDVALRCDPISGHVSLYWYRQALGQGPEFLTYFNYEAQQDKSGLPNDRFSAERPEGSISTLTIQRTEQRDSAMYRCASSPFIPPSYGYTFGSGTRLTVV.

The V and J genes are TRBV9 and TRBJ2-2; D unclear. The germline V gene has CDR1 SGDLS and CDR2 YYNGEE. V dropped 4 bases and J dropped 4 bases, with 17 bases sitting between them. The CDR3 sequence is 16 residues long. CDR3 bases: TGTGCCAGCAGCCCTCCCCCCGACGGCCCCACCGGGGAGCTGTTTTTT. It is translated as CASSPPPDGPTGELFF.

The CDR3 nucleotides are TGTGCCAGCACACTAGCGGATTTCTACAATGAGCAGTTCTTC. Translated, it gives CASTLADFYNEQFF. The J gene is TRBJ2-1, the V gene TRBV6-6; 8 bases match TRBD2. This CDR3 contains 14 residues. Germline trimming cut 7 bases from V and 3 bases from J; bases unmatched to any gene: 5. Looked up from germline, CDR1 is MNHNY and CDR2 is SVGAGI (reference sequence).

V and J are TRBV6-4 and TRBJ1-1, with 8 bases identical to TRBD1. The junction had 4 bases not matched to a gene; V was cut back by 3 bases and J by 1 base. In germline, CDR1 is MRHNA, CDR2 SNTAGT. This CDR3 is 15 amino acids long. CDR3 DNA: TGTGCCAGCAGTGAGACAGGGGCGCCGAACACTGAAGCTTTCTTT. It codes for CASSETGAPNTEAFF.

This clone has a single count. This chain uses TRBV5-6 with TRBJ2-2, with 7 positions matching TRBD1. The CDR3 totals 18 residues. V shed 0 bases and J 3 bases; nucleotides not matched to a gene: 11. The V gene's germline CDR1 is SGHDT and CDR2 YYEEEE. CDR3 in amino acids: CASSLAIWGQGDTGELFF. The DNA for the CDR3 is TGTGCCAGCAGCTTGGCCATCTGGGGGCAGGGGGACACCGGGGAGCTGTTTTTT.

The gene calls are TRBV4-2 and TRBJ1-1, with D possibly TRBD1 on 5 matching bases. V dropped 3 bases and J dropped 7 bases, with 15 bases sitting between them. This CDR3 spans 14 amino acids. Germline V lookup: CDR1 LGHNA, CDR2 YNFKEQ. The CDR3 nucleotides read TGTGCCAGCAGCCAGTGGGGGAATGATGGTGAAGCTTTCTTT. Translation gives CASSQWGNDGEAFF.

The rearrangement links TRBV9 to TRBJ2-2; D is unclear. Germline CDR1 and CDR2: SGDLS and YYNGEE. With 2 bases removed from V and 0 bases from J, the gap between germline ends came to 5 bases. The CDR3 is 14 residues long. CDR3 in DNA: TGTGCCAGCAGCGTCTACACGAACACCGGGGAGCTGTTTTTT. It specifies CASSVYTNTGELFF.

The V call is TRBV5-1, the J call TRBJ2-1; D unresolved. Germline assignment: CDR1 SGHRS and CDR2 YFSETQ. V was trimmed by 0 bases and J by 8 bases, leaving 6 bases between them. The CDR3 totals 12 residues. CDR3 residues: CASSLEGDEQFF. The DNA for the CDR3 is TGCGCCAGCAGCTTGGAAGGTGATGAGCAGTTCTTC.